Listed below are T cell receptor beta chains from one sample, sequenced in a study of blood T cell repertoires in COVID-19. Repertoires were generated with immunoSEQ multiplex PCR, while TCRdb's copy carries only in-frame clones and drops some. The repertoire holds 130,000 to 150,000 clones, with roughly 84% as singletons. The sequenced sample consisted of PBMCs or T cells enriched from blood (not recorded which). These TCRs come from a woman between 50 and 59 years old who had been exposed to COVID-19. The CDR3 runs from the conserved cysteine through the conserved F or W. The order of the fields is J gene, CDR3 length, clone size, V gene, D gene, CDR3 protein, CDR3 DNA. D genes are given only for firm matches. Clone size is not always given. Where it is, it says once, few, many or a class for expanded clones.

J gene: TRBJ2-2
CDR3 length: 15
clone size: NA
V gene: TRBV7-2
D gene: NA
CDR3 protein: CASSLKGVGTGELFF
CDR3 DNA: TGTGCCAGCAGCTTAAAAGGGGTGGGCACCGGGGAGCTGTTTTTT

J gene: TRBJ1-6
CDR3 length: 17
clone size: NA
V gene: TRBV2
D gene: NA
CDR3 protein: CASSEMAGGANNSPLHF
CDR3 DNA: TGTGCCAGCAGTGAAATGGCGGGGGGGGCGAATAATTCACCCCTCCACTTT

J gene: TRBJ1-6
CDR3 length: 14
clone size: NA
V gene: TRBV19
D gene: NA
CDR3 protein: CAAKAPEGHSPLHF
CDR3 DNA: TGTGCCGCGAAGGCCCCAGAGGGTCATTCACCCCTCCACTTT

J gene: TRBJ1-5
CDR3 length: 14
clone size: NA
V gene: TRBV27
D gene: TRBD1
CDR3 protein: CASRGTGGSGPQHF
CDR3 DNA: TGTGCCAGCAGGGGCACAGGGGGATCCGGGCCCCAGCATTTT

J gene: TRBJ1-4
CDR3 length: 14
clone size: NA
V gene: TRBV15
D gene: NA
CDR3 protein: CATRRVGAGEKLFF
CDR3 DNA: TGTGCCACCAGACGAGTGGGGGCGGGTGAAAAACTGTTTTTT

J gene: TRBJ2-1
CDR3 length: 17
clone size: NA
V gene: TRBV19
D gene: NA
CDR3 protein: CASSPKVRGSSYNEQFF
CDR3 DNA: TGTGCCAGTAGCCCTAAAGTCCGGGGGAGCTCCTACAATGAGCAGTTCTTC

J gene: TRBJ1-2
CDR3 length: 11
clone size: few
V gene: TRBV29-1
D gene: NA
CDR3 protein: CSAGDLYGYTF
CDR3 DNA: TGCAGCGCTGGAGATCTCTATGGCTACACCTTC

J gene: TRBJ1-1
CDR3 length: 14
clone size: NA
V gene: TRBV7-8
D gene: NA
CDR3 protein: CASSLNAGNTEAFF
CDR3 DNA: TGTGCCAGCAGCTTAAATGCAGGGAACACTGAAGCTTTCTTT

J gene: TRBJ2-1
CDR3 length: 13
clone size: NA
V gene: TRBV10-3
D gene: TRBD2
CDR3 protein: CAISVAGDNEQFF
CDR3 DNA: TGTGCCATCAGTGTCGCGGGGGACAATGAGCAGTTCTTC

J gene: TRBJ2-7
CDR3 length: 14
clone size: NA
V gene: TRBV7-2
D gene: TRBD1
CDR3 protein: CASSPGGSLYEQYF
CDR3 DNA: TGTGCCAGCAGCCCAGGGGGCAGCCTCTACGAGCAGTACTTC

J gene: TRBJ2-1
CDR3 length: 17
clone size: few
V gene: TRBV6-6
D gene: TRBD1
CDR3 protein: CASSRRPGQVSYNEQFF
CDR3 DNA: TGTGCCAGCAGTCGCCGACCGGGACAGGTATCATACAATGAGCAGTTCTTC

J gene: TRBJ2-7
CDR3 length: 13
clone size: NA
V gene: TRBV28
D gene: NA
CDR3 protein: CASSLGPSYEQYF
CDR3 DNA: TGTGCCAGCAGCCTGGGGCCCTCCTACGAGCAGTACTTC

J gene: TRBJ2-5
CDR3 length: 17
clone size: NA
V gene: TRBV10-3
D gene: TRBD2
CDR3 protein: CAISESGLAGRQETQYF
CDR3 DNA: TGTGCCATCAGTGAGTCGGGACTAGCGGGCCGCCAAGAGACCCAGTACTTC

J gene: TRBJ2-1
CDR3 length: 16
clone size: NA
V gene: TRBV9
D gene: NA
CDR3 protein: CASSVAPTAGYNEQFF
CDR3 DNA: TGTGCCAGCAGCGTAGCCCCAACGGCAGGCTACAATGAGCAGTTCTTC

J gene: TRBJ1-2
CDR3 length: 13
clone size: few
V gene: TRBV5-5
D gene: TRBD1
CDR3 protein: CASSLQGYYGYTF
CDR3 DNA: TGTGCCAGCAGCTTACAGGGGTACTATGGCTACACCTTC

J gene: TRBJ1-1
CDR3 length: 17
clone size: NA
V gene: TRBV7-8
D gene: NA
CDR3 protein: CASSLAQVLGMNTEAFF
CDR3 DNA: TGTGCCAGCAGCTTAGCACAGGTGTTGGGGATGAACACTGAAGCTTTCTTT

J gene: TRBJ2-1
CDR3 length: 12
clone size: NA
V gene: TRBV5-4
D gene: TRBD1
CDR3 protein: CASSLQTGERFF
CDR3 DNA: TGTGCCAGCAGCCTTCAGACAGGGGAACGGTTCTTC

J gene: TRBJ1-3
CDR3 length: 16
clone size: many
V gene: TRBV7-2
D gene: NA
CDR3 protein: CASSKRPGGTGNTIYF
CDR3 DNA: TGTGCCAGCAGCAAACGACCGGGGGGAACTGGAAACACCATATATTTT

J gene: TRBJ2-1
CDR3 length: 16
clone size: NA
V gene: TRBV15
D gene: TRBD2
CDR3 protein: CATSRDLAGDYNEQFF
CDR3 DNA: TGTGCCACCAGCAGAGATCTCGCGGGGGACTACAATGAGCAGTTCTTC

J gene: TRBJ2-4
CDR3 length: 17
clone size: NA
V gene: TRBV9
D gene: TRBD2
CDR3 protein: CASSVATGGGSKNIQYF
CDR3 DNA: TGTGCCAGCAGCGTAGCTACGGGGGGAGGGAGCAAAAACATTCAGTACTTC

J gene: TRBJ1-1
CDR3 length: 12
clone size: NA
V gene: TRBV29-1
D gene: NA
CDR3 protein: CSSWTANTEAFF
CDR3 DNA: TGCAGCTCGTGGACAGCGAACACTGAAGCTTTCTTT

J gene: TRBJ1-5
CDR3 length: 13
clone size: few
V gene: TRBV30
D gene: NA
CDR3 protein: CAWSVGRDQPQHF
CDR3 DNA: TGTGCCTGGAGTGTAGGGCGGGATCAGCCCCAGCATTTT

J gene: TRBJ2-5
CDR3 length: 14
clone size: once
V gene: TRBV7-2
D gene: NA
CDR3 protein: CASSLTFRQETQYF
CDR3 DNA: TGTGCCAGCAGCTTAACCTTCAGACAAGAGACCCAGTACTTC

J gene: TRBJ1-1
CDR3 length: 19
clone size: NA
V gene: TRBV10-2
D gene: TRBD1
CDR3 protein: CASSESMAVTGAHTTEAFF
CDR3 DNA: TGCGCCAGCAGTGAGTCGATGGCTGTGACAGGGGCGCACACCACTGAAGCTTTCTTT

J gene: TRBJ1-2
CDR3 length: 14
clone size: NA
V gene: TRBV6-5
D gene: NA
CDR3 protein: CASSYSAQILFYTF
CDR3 DNA: TGTGCCAGCAGTTACTCAGCACAGATACTCTTCTACACCTTC

J gene: TRBJ1-4
CDR3 length: 15
clone size: NA
V gene: TRBV25-1
D gene: NA
CDR3 protein: CASSPPDRSGRKLFF
CDR3 DNA: TGTGCCAGCAGTCCTCCTGACAGGAGTGGGCGAAAACTGTTTTTT

J gene: TRBJ2-1
CDR3 length: 13
clone size: once
V gene: TRBV9
D gene: TRBD1
CDR3 protein: CASNQGARHEQFF
CDR3 DNA: TGTGCCAGCAATCAGGGGGCACGGCATGAGCAGTTCTTC

J gene: TRBJ2-5
CDR3 length: 12
clone size: NA
V gene: TRBV5-1
D gene: NA
CDR3 protein: CASSSTLETQYF
CDR3 DNA: TGCGCCAGCAGCTCAACATTGGAGACCCAGTACTTC

J gene: TRBJ1-5
CDR3 length: 17
clone size: NA
V gene: TRBV27
D gene: NA
CDR3 protein: CASSQAGGPYSNQPQHF
CDR3 DNA: TGTGCCAGCAGCCAAGCGGGGGGCCCTTATAGCAATCAGCCCCAGCATTTT

J gene: TRBJ1-1
CDR3 length: 15
clone size: NA
V gene: TRBV29-1
D gene: TRBD1
CDR3 protein: CSVSQTGGPLVQVFF
CDR3 DNA: TGCAGCGTATCCCAGACAGGGGGACCCCTCGTACAAGTTTTCTTT

J gene: TRBJ2-6
CDR3 length: 18
clone size: NA
V gene: TRBV5-1
D gene: TRBD1
CDR3 protein: CASSTGTVGGTGANVLTF
CDR3 DNA: TGCGCCAGCAGTACCGGGACAGTCGGTGGTACTGGGGCCAACGTCCTGACTTTC

J gene: TRBJ1-5
CDR3 length: 14
clone size: once
V gene: TRBV9
D gene: NA
CDR3 protein: CASSQSSSNQPQHF
CDR3 DNA: TGTGCCAGCAGCCAGTCCAGTAGCAATCAGCCCCAGCATTTT

J gene: TRBJ2-3
CDR3 length: 14
clone size: NA
V gene: TRBV10-3
D gene: NA
CDR3 protein: CAISAGVATDTQYF
CDR3 DNA: TGTGCCATCAGTGCTGGAGTTGCCACAGATACGCAGTATTTT

J gene: TRBJ2-3
CDR3 length: 15
clone size: NA
V gene: TRBV7-8
D gene: TRBD2
CDR3 protein: CASSFSVSGTDTQYF
CDR3 DNA: TGTGCCAGCAGCTTTAGTGTAAGCGGGACGGATACGCAGTATTTT

J gene: TRBJ2-7
CDR3 length: 14
clone size: NA
V gene: TRBV5-6
D gene: TRBD1
CDR3 protein: CASSLRQGAYEQYF
CDR3 DNA: TGTGCCAGCAGCTTGAGACAGGGGGCCTACGAGCAGTACTTC

J gene: TRBJ2-4
CDR3 length: 18
clone size: NA
V gene: TRBV7-2
D gene: TRBD2
CDR3 protein: CASSPNPRLAGGKNIQYF
CDR3 DNA: TGTGCCAGCAGCCCCAACCCCCGACTAGCGGGGGGGAAAAACATTCAGTACTTC

J gene: TRBJ2-2
CDR3 length: 14
clone size: few
V gene: TRBV16
D gene: TRBD2
CDR3 protein: CASSLGTSAGELFF
CDR3 DNA: TGTGCCAGCAGCCTCGGGACTAGCGCCGGGGAGCTGTTTTTT

J gene: TRBJ2-1
CDR3 length: 17
clone size: NA
V gene: TRBV28
D gene: TRBD1
CDR3 protein: CASSTPRAGTGDNEQFF
CDR3 DNA: TGTGCCAGCAGTACCCCCCGGGCCGGGACAGGGGACAATGAGCAGTTCTTC

J gene: TRBJ1-3
CDR3 length: 16
clone size: once
V gene: TRBV5-1
D gene: TRBD1
CDR3 protein: CASSLSMTGSGNTIYF
CDR3 DNA: TGCGCCAGCAGCTTGAGTATGACAGGGTCTGGAAACACCATATATTTT

J gene: TRBJ1-5
CDR3 length: 16
clone size: NA
V gene: TRBV27
D gene: NA
CDR3 protein: CASSLAPPGFNQPQHF
CDR3 DNA: TGTGCCAGCAGTTTAGCCCCCCCGGGATTTAATCAGCCCCAGCATTTT

J gene: TRBJ1-5
CDR3 length: 16
clone size: NA
V gene: TRBV12-5
D gene: NA
CDR3 protein: CASGLTSRGAGQPQHF
CDR3 DNA: TGTGCTAGTGGTTTAACCTCCCGGGGGGCAGGTCAGCCCCAGCATTTT

J gene: TRBJ1-4
CDR3 length: 13
clone size: once
V gene: TRBV5-1
D gene: NA
CDR3 protein: CASSLSGREKLFF
CDR3 DNA: TGCGCCAGCAGCTTATCAGGTCGAGAAAAACTGTTTTTT

J gene: TRBJ1-4
CDR3 length: 12
clone size: NA
V gene: TRBV18
D gene: NA
CDR3 protein: CASSPPVEKLFF
CDR3 DNA: TGTGCCAGCTCACCTCCAGTGGAAAAACTGTTTTTT

J gene: TRBJ1-2
CDR3 length: 15
clone size: once
V gene: TRBV5-1
D gene: TRBD1
CDR3 protein: CASSFRDRGSMGYTF
CDR3 DNA: TGCGCCAGCAGCTTCCGCGACAGGGGGAGTATGGGCTACACCTTC

J gene: TRBJ2-7
CDR3 length: 14
clone size: once
V gene: TRBV5-4
D gene: NA
CDR3 protein: CASSLARGGDEQYF
CDR3 DNA: TGTGCCAGCAGCTTGGCTAGAGGAGGCGACGAGCAGTACTTC

J gene: TRBJ1-2
CDR3 length: 13
clone size: NA
V gene: TRBV6-5
D gene: TRBD1
CDR3 protein: CASTFRQGAGYTF
CDR3 DNA: TGTGCCAGCACCTTCCGACAGGGGGCTGGCTACACCTTC

J gene: TRBJ1-5
CDR3 length: 15
clone size: few
V gene: TRBV18
D gene: NA
CDR3 protein: CASSPSGWSNQPQHF
CDR3 DNA: TGTGCCAGCTCACCTTCAGGGTGGAGCAATCAGCCCCAGCATTTT

J gene: TRBJ2-2
CDR3 length: 16
clone size: NA
V gene: TRBV5-4
D gene: TRBD1
CDR3 protein: CASSPGTGGWTGELFF
CDR3 DNA: TGTGCCAGCAGCCCGGGGACAGGGGGGTGGACCGGGGAGCTGTTTTTT